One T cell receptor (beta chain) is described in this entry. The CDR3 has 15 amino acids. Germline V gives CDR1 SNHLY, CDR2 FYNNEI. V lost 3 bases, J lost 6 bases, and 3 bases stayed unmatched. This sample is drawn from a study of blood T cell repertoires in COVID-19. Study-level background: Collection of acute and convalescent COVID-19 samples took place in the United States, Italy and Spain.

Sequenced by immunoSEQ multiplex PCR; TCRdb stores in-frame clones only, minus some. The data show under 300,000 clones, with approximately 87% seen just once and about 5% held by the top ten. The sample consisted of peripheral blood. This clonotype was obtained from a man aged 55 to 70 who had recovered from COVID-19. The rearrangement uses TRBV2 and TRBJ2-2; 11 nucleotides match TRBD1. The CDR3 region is CASSEKGQGAGELFF. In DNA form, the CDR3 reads TGTGCCAGCAGTGAGAAGGGACAGGGGGCCGGGGAGCTGTTTTTT.